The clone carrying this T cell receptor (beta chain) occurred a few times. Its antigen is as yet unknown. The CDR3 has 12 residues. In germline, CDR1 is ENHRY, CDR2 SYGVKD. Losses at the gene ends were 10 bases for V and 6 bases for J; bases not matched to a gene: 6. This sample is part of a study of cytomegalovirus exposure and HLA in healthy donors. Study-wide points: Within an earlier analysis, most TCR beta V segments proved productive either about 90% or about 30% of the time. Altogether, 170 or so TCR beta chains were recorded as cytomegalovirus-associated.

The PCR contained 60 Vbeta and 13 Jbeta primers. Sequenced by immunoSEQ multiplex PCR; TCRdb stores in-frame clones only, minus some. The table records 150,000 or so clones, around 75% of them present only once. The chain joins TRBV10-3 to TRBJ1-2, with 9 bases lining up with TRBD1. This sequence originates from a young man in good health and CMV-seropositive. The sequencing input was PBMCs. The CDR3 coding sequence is TGTGCCACCCGGACAGGGGAAAATGGCTACACCTTC. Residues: CATRTGENGYTF.